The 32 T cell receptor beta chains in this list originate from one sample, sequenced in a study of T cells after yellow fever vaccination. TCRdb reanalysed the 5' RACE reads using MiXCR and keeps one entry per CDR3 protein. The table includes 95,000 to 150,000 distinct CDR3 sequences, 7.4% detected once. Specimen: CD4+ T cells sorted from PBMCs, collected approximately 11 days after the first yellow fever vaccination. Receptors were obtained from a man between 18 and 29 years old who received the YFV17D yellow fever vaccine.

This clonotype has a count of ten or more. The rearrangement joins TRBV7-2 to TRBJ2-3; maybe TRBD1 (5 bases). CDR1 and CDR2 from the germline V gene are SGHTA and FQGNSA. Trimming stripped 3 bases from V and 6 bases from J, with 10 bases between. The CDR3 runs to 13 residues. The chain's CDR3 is CASSFRARDTQYF. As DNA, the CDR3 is TGTGCCAGCAGCTTCAGGGCTCGGGATACGCAGTATTTT.

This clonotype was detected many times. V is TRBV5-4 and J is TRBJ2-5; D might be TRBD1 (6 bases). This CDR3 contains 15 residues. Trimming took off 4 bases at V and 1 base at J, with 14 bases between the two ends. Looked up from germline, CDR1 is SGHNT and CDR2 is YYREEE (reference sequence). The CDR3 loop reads CASSGPQGPQETQYF. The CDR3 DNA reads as TGTGCCAGCAGCGGCCCACAGGGCCCCCAAGAGACCCAGTACTTC.

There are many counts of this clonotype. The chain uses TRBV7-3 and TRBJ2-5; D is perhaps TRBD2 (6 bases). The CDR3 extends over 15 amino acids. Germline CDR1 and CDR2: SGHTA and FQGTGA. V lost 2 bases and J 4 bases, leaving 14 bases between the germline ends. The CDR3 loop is CASSLLPAGGETQYF. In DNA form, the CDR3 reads TGTGCCAGCAGCTTATTGCCGGCCGGGGGAGAGACCCAGTACTTC.

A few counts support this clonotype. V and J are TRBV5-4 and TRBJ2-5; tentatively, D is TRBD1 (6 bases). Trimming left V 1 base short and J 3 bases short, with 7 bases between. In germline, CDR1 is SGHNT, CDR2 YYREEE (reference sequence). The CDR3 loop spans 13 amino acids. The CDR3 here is CASSLHREETQYF. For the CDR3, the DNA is TGTGCCAGCAGCTTGCACAGGGAAGAGACCCAGTACTTC.

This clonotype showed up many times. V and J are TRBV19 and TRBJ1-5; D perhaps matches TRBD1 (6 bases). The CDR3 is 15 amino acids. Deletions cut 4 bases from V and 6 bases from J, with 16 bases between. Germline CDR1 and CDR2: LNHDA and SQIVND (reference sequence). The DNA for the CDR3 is TGTGCCAGTAGTAGGGATACAGGGATCGCTCAGCCCCAGCATTTT. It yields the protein CASSRDTGIAQPQHF.

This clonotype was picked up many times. CDR3 in amino acids: CSVVPDRIEAFF. The CDR3 DNA reads as TGCAGCGTTGTACCCGACAGGATTGAAGCTTTCTTT. The V and J genes are TRBV29-1 and TRBJ1-1; tentative D call: TRBD1 (6 bases). The CDR3 extends over 12 amino acids. The V and J ends lost 4 bases and 7 bases respectively, with 13 bases between them. In germline, CDR1 is SQVTM, CDR2 ANQGSEA.

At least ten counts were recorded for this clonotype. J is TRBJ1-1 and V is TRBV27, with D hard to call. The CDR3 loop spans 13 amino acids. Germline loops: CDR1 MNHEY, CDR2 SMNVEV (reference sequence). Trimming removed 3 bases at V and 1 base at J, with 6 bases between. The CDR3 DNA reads TGTGCCAGCAGTTTCAACCCGAACACTGAAGCTTTCTTT. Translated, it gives CASSFNPNTEAFF.

CDR3 nucleotides: TGTGCCAGCACCCCGGGTGGGGGCGCCACAGATACGCAGTATTTT. Protein sequence: CASTPGGGATDTQYF. This chain joins TRBV7-3 and TRBJ2-3, with D perhaps TRBD1 (6 bases). Trimming shortened V by 7 bases and J by 2 bases, and 16 bases separated the two germline ends. The CDR3 totals 15 residues. Germline V lookup: CDR1 SGHTA, CDR2 FQGTGA.

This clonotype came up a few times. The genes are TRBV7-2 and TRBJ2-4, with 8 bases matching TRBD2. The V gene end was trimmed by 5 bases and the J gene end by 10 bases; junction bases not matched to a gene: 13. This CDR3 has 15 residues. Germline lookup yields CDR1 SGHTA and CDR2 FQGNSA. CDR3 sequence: CASSLGGAGDFIQYF. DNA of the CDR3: TGTGCCAGCAGCCTCGGGGGAGCGGGGGACTTTATTCAGTACTTC.

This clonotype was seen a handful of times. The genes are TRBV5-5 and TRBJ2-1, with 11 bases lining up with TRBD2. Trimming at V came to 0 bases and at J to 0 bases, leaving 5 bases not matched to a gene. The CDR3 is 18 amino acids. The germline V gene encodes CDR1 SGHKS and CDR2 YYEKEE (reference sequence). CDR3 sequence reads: CASSLVSGGVSSYNEQFF. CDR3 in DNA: TGTGCCAGCAGCTTGGTTAGCGGGGGGGTCAGCTCCTACAATGAGCAGTTCTTC.

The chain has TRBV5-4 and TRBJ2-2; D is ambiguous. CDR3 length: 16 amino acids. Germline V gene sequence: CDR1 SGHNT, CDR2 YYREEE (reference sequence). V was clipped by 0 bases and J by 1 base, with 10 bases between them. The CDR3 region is CASSLATQRNTGELFF. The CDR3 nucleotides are TGTGCCAGCAGCTTGGCGACACAGAGGAACACCGGGGAGCTGTTTTTT.

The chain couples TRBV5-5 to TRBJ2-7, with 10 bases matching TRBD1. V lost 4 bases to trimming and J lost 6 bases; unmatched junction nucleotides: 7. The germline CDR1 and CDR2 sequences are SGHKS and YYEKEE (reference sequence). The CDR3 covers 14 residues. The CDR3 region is CASSGPGQGREQYV. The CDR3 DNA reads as TGTGCCAGCAGCGGGCCGGGACAGGGGCGCGAGCAGTACGTC.

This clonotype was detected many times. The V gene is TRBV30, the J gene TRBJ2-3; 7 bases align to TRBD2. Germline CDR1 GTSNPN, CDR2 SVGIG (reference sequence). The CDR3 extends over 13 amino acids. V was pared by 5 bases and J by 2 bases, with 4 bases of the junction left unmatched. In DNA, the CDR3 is TGTGCCTGGTGTCGGGGGGACACAGATACGCAGTATTTT. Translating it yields CAWCRGDTDTQYF.

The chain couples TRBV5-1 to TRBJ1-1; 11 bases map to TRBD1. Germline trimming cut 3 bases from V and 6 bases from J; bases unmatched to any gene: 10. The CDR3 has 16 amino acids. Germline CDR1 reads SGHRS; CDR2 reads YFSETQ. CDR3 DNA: TGCGCCAGCAGCTCGATACCCGGGACAGGGGGTGCTGAAGCTTTCTTT. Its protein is CASSSIPGTGGAEAFF.

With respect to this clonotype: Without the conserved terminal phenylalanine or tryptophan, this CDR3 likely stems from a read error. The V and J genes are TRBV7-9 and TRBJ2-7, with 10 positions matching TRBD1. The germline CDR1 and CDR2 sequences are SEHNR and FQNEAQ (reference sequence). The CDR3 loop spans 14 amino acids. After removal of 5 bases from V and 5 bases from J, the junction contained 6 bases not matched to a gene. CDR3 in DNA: TGTGCCAGCAGCCTCCTGGGACAGGGGAACGAGCAGTACTCC. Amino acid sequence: CASSLLGQGNEQYS.

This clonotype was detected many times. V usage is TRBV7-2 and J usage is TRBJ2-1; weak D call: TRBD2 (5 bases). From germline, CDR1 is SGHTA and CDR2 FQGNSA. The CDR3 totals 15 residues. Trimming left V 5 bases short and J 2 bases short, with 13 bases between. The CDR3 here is CASSATRSPYNEQFF. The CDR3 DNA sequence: TGTGCCAGCAGCGCCACTAGATCCCCCTACAATGAGCAGTTCTTC.

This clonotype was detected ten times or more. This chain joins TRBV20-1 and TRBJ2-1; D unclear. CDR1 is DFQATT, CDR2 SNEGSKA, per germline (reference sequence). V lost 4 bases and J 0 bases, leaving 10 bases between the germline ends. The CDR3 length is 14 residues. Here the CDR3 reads CSAKTPLSYNEQFF. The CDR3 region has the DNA TGCAGTGCTAAGACACCACTCTCCTACAATGAGCAGTTCTTC.

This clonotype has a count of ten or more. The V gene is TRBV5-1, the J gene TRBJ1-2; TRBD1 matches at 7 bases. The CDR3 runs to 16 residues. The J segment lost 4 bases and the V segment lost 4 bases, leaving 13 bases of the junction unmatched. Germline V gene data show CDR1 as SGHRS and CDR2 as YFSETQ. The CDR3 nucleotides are TGCGCCAGCAGCAATAATCCGGGACAGACACCCTATGGCTACACCTTC. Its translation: CASSNNPGQTPYGYTF.

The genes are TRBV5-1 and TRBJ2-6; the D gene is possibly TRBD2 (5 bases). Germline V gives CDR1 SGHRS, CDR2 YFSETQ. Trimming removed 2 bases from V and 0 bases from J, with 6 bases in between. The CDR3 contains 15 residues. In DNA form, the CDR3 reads TGCGCCAGCAGCTTTCTAGCCTCTGGGGCCAACGTCCTGACTTTC. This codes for CASSFLASGANVLTF.

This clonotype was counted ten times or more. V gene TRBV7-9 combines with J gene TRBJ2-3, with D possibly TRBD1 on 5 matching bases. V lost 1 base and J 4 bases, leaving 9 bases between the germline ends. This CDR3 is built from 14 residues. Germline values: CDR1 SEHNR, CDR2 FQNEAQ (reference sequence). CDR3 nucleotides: TGTGCCAGCAGCTTAGGGCCGACAGCAGATACGCAGTATTTT. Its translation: CASSLGPTADTQYF.

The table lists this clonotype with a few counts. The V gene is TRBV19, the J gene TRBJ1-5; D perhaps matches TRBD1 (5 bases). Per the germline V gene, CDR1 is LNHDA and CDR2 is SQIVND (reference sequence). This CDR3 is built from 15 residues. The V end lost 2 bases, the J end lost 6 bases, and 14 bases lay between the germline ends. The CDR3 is CASSIRGTGGQPQHF. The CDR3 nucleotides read TGTGCCAGTAGTATACGGGGGACGGGGGGTCAGCCCCAGCATTTT. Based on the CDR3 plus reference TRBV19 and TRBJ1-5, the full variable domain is DGGITQSPKYLFRKEGQNVTLSCEQNLNHDAMYWYRQDPGQGLRLIYYSQIVNDFQKGDIAEGYSVSREKKESFPLTVTSAQKNPTAFYLCASSIRGTGGQPQHFGDGTRLSIL.

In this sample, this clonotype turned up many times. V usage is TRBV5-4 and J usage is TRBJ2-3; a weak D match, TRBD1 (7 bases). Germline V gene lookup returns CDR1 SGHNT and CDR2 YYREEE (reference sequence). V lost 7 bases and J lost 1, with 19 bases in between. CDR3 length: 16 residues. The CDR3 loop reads CASRRRGLVRTDTQYF. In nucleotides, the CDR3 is TGTGCCAGCCGCCGGAGGGGGCTAGTTCGCACAGATACGCAGTATTTT.

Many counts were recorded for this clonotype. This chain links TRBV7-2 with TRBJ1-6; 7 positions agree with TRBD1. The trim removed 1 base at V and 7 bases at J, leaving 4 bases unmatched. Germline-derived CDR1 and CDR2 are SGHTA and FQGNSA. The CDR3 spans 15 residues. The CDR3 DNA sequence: TGTGCCAGCAGCTTAGTCGCAGGGGGGAATTCACCCCTCCACTTT. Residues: CASSLVAGGNSPLHF.

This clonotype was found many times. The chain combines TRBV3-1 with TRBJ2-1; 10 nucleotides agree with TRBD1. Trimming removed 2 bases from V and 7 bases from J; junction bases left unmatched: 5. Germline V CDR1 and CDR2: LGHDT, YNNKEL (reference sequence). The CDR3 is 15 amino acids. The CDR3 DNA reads TGTGCCAGCAGCCAACCGACAGGGGGCAAGAATGAGCAGTTCTTC. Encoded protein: CASSQPTGGKNEQFF.

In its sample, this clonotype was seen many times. CDR3 nucleotides: TGCGCCAGCAGCTTGGCGGGTCCTCTCTATAATTCACCCCTCCACTTT. Protein: CASSLAGPLYNSPLHF. This chain connects TRBV5-1 to TRBJ1-6; D gene uncertain. V was pared by 0 bases and J by 3 bases, with 10 bases between. CDR3 length equals 16 residues. Germline loops: CDR1 SGHRS, CDR2 YFSETQ.

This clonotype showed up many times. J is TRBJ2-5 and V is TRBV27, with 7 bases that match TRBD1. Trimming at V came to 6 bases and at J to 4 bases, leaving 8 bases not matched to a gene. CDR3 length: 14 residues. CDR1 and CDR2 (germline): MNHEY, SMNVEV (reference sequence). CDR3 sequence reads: CASRSGRGTETQYF. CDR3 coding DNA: TGTGCCAGCAGGTCGGGCAGGGGGACAGAGACCCAGTACTTC.

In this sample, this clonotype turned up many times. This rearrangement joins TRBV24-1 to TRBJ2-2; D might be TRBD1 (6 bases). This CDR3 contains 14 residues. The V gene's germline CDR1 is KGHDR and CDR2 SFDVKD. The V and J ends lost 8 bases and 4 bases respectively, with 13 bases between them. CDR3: CATKGQASTGELFF. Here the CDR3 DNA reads TGTGCCACCAAGGGACAAGCGAGCACCGGGGAGCTGTTTTTT.

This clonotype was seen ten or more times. CDR3 nucleotides: TGTGCCAGCAGACCACAGGGACGCAATCAGCCCCAGCATTTT. Amino acids: CASRPQGRNQPQHF. The chain employs TRBV7-9 and TRBJ1-5, with a weak D call TRBD1 (6 bases). Trimming stripped 6 bases from V and 2 bases from J, with 11 bases between. This CDR3 has 14 residues. CDR1 and CDR2 (germline): SEHNR, FQNEAQ (reference sequence).

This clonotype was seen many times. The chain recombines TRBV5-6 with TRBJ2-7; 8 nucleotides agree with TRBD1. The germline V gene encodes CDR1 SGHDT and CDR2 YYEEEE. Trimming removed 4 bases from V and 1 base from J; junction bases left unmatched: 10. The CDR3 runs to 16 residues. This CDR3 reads CASSRLGQGGSYEQYF. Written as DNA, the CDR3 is TGTGCCAGCAGCAGACTAGGACAGGGAGGATCCTACGAGCAGTACTTC.

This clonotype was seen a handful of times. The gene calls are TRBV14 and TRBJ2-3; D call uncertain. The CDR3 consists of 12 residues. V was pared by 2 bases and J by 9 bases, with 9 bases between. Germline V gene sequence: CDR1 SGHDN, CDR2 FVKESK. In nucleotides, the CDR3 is TGTGCCAGCAGCCAAAGGTCCCCCACGCAGTATTTT. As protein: CASSQRSPTQYF.

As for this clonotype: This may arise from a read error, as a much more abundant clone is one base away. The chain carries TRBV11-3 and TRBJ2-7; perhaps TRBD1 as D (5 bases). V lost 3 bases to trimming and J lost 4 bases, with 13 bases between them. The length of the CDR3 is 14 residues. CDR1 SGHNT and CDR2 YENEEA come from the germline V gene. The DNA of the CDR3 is TGTGCCAGCAGCTTGGGAACCGACAGTTACGAGCAGTACTTC. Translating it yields CASSLGTDSYEQYF.

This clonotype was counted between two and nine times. The CDR3 reads CASSAGGVHQPQHF. CDR3 DNA sequence: TGTGCCAGCAGCGCCGGGGGGGTTCATCAGCCCCAGCATTTT. This chain connects TRBV7-9 to TRBJ1-5, with a weak D call TRBD1 (5 bases). Looked up from germline, CDR1 is SEHNR and CDR2 is FQNEAQ (reference sequence). The V gene lost 5 bases and the J gene lost 5 bases, with 13 bases spanning the gap. CDR3 length equals 14 residues.